This entry lists 20 T cell receptor beta chains sequenced from one sample in a study of blood T cell repertoires in COVID-19. Clones were read by immunoSEQ multiplex PCR, and TCRdb kept only the in-frame ones, dropping some. The profile shows about 470,000 clones, about nine tenths of them singletons. Specimen: PBMCs or T cells enriched from blood (not recorded which). These receptor sequences come from a woman between 18 and 29 years old who had recovered from COVID-19.

This clone was found once. The chain links TRBV7-8 to TRBJ2-1, with a possible D match to TRBD1 (5 bases). Germline assignment: CDR1 SGHVS and CDR2 FQNEAQ. Trimming cost V 2 bases and J 7 bases, with 12 bases left between them. The length of the CDR3 is 14 residues. Written as DNA, the CDR3 is TGTGCCAGCAGCTTACCAGGGTCAGTAAATGAGCAGTTCTTC. Translation gives CASSLPGSVNEQFF.

The rearrangement joins TRBV15 to TRBJ1-2; D is perhaps TRBD1 (5 bases). V was shortened by 5 bases and J by 3 bases, with 19 bases between the two germline ends. The CDR3 is 16 amino acids. In germline, CDR1 is LNHNV, CDR2 YYDKDF (reference sequence). This CDR3 is CATSGSGTSLYYGYTF. The CDR3 DNA sequence: TGTGCCACCAGCGGCTCCGGGACTTCCTTATACTATGGCTACACCTTC.

The chain employs TRBV29-1 and TRBJ2-7, with a possible D match to TRBD1 (6 bases). V lost 4 bases, J lost 2 bases, and 12 bases lay in between. CDR3 size: 13 residues. CDR1 is SQVTM, CDR2 ANQGSEA, per germline. The CDR3 DNA reads TGCAGCGTTGCGACAGGTGGCGCCTACGAGCAGTACTTC. It encodes CSVATGGAYEQYF.

This clone occurred once. The chain links TRBV5-1 to TRBJ1-6; tentatively, D is TRBD1 (5 bases). The CDR3 is 15 amino acids. Trimming cost V 0 bases and J 8 bases, with 12 bases left between them. Germline CDR1 and CDR2: SGHRS and YFSETQ. The CDR3 here is CASSLEVREDSPLHF. DNA for the CDR3: TGCGCCAGCAGCTTGGAAGTCAGGGAAGATTCACCCCTCCACTTT.

The chain joins TRBV6-5 to TRBJ1-3; 9 nucleotides line up with TRBD1. The CDR3 consists of 15 residues. J was trimmed by 3 bases and V by 4 bases; bases with no gene match: 4. The germline gives CDR1 MNHEY, CDR2 SVGAGI. The CDR3 DNA reads TGTGCCAGCAGTTCAACAGGGGGCGTTGGAAACACCATATATTTT. Its protein product is CASSSTGGVGNTIYF.

The chain uses TRBV4-1 and TRBJ1-5, with D perhaps TRBD1 (5 bases). V lost 6 bases and J 2 bases, leaving 17 bases between the germline ends. There are 16 residues in the CDR3. Germline V CDR1 and CDR2: MGHRA, YSYEKL. The CDR3 reads CASSRLPGGGNQPQHF. The CDR3 DNA follows: TGCGCCAGCAGTCGGCTCCCAGGAGGGGGCAATCAGCCCCAGCATTTT.

The rearrangement links TRBV2 to TRBJ1-2, with TRBD1 as a possible D gene (6 bases). This CDR3 is built from 15 residues. V was trimmed by 9 bases and J by 6 bases, leaving 23 bases between them. The V gene's germline CDR1 is SNHLY and CDR2 FYNNEI. The CDR3 DNA follows: TGTGCCAGTACGAACCTAAAACAGGGTATGGATGGCTACACCTTC. Translating it yields CASTNLKQGMDGYTF.

The table lists this clone with a count of one. The chain links TRBV9 to TRBJ1-5; D uncertain. Germline CDR1 and CDR2: SGDLS and YYNGEE. V lost 0 bases and J 9 bases, leaving 13 bases between the germline ends. CDR3 size: 14 residues. CDR3 DNA: TGTGCCAGCAGCGTAGCATCAGGCGAAGGGCCCCAGCATTTT. It yields the protein CASSVASGEGPQHF. The whole variable domain, remainder taken from reference TRBV9 and TRBJ1-5, is DSGVTQTPKHLITATGQRVTLRCSPRSGDLSVYWYQQSLDQGLQFLIQYYNGEERAKGNILERFSAQQFPDLHSELNLSSLELGDSALYFCASSVASGEGPQHFGDGTRLSIL.

The genes are TRBV7-9 and TRBJ1-2; D possibly corresponds to TRBD1 (6 bases). Germline V lookup: CDR1 SEHNR, CDR2 FQNEAQ (reference sequence). The CDR3 runs 15 residues. V lost 5 bases, J lost 3 bases, and 16 bases lay in between. The DNA of the CDR3 is TGTGCCAGCAGCCTAAATCAGGACAGAGACTATGGCTACACCTTC. This sequence encodes CASSLNQDRDYGYTF. The full variable domain, rest sourced from reference TRBV7-9 and TRBJ1-2, is DTGVSQNPRHKITKRGQNVTFRCDPISEHNRLYWYRQTLGQGPEFLTYFQNEAQLEKSRLLSDRFSAERPKGSFSTLEIQRTEQGDSAMYLCASSLNQDRDYGYTFGSGTRLTVV.

The chain carries TRBV5-1 and TRBJ2-1; weak D call: TRBD2 (6 bases). V shed 4 bases and J shed 2 bases, with 22 bases lying between them. Germline V gene sequence: CDR1 SGHRS, CDR2 YFSETQ. The CDR3 spans 18 residues. The CDR3 protein is CASSPAGTRGATYNEQFF. The CDR3 DNA reads TGCGCCAGCAGCCCGGCAGGGACTCGCGGGGCCACCTACAATGAGCAGTTCTTC.

The chain uses TRBV19 and TRBJ1-6; 9 bases fit TRBD1. Trimming at V came to 4 bases and at J to 5 bases, leaving 6 bases not matched to a gene. This CDR3 is 16 amino acids long. Germline loops: CDR1 LNHDA, CDR2 SQIVND (reference sequence). The CDR3: CASSRTGARDNSPLHF. In nucleotides, the CDR3 is TGTGCCAGTAGTAGGACAGGGGCTCGGGATAATTCACCCCTCCACTTT.

The rearrangement uses TRBV5-4 and TRBJ2-1; 8 bases are a match to TRBD2. Losses at the gene ends were 2 bases for V and 7 bases for J; bases not matched to a gene: 5. Germline V CDR1 and CDR2: SGHNT, YYREEE (reference sequence). The CDR3 consists of 14 residues. CDR3 sequence: CASSLNGGVNEQFF. As DNA, the CDR3 is TGTGCCAGCAGCTTAAACGGGGGGGTTAATGAGCAGTTCTTC.

This chain links TRBV28 with TRBJ1-2; D is ambiguous. Trimming shortened V by 6 bases and J by 4 bases, and 9 bases separated the two germline ends. This CDR3 comprises 12 residues. CDR1 and CDR2 (germline): MDHEN, SYDVKM. The CDR3 reads CASREPTYGYTF. As DNA, the CDR3 is TGTGCCAGCAGGGAGCCGACCTATGGCTACACCTTC.

The V call is TRBV5-4, the J call TRBJ2-3; 9 nucleotides line up with TRBD2. Germline CDR1 is SGHNT and CDR2 is YYREEE (reference sequence). Trimming cost V 2 bases and J 1 base; bases outside gene matches: 8. The CDR3 loop spans 17 amino acids. The CDR3 here is CASSLAGIAGGTDTQYF. CDR3 coding DNA: TGTGCCAGCAGCTTAGCCGGGATAGCGGGGGGCACAGATACGCAGTATTTT.

CDR3 protein: CATSPTDVLLAGSDEQYF. In DNA form, the CDR3 reads TGTGCCACCAGCCCAACCGACGTTTTACTAGCGGGGTCTGACGAGCAGTACTTC. J is TRBJ2-7 and V is TRBV15; 10 positions agree with TRBD2. The junction had 18 bases not matched to a gene; V was cut back by 5 bases and J by 5 bases. CDR1 and CDR2 (germline): LNHNV, YYDKDF (reference sequence). The CDR3 extends over 18 amino acids.

The rearrangement joins TRBV2 to TRBJ1-1, with 10 bases fitting TRBD1. This CDR3 is 14 amino acids long. Trimming cost V 5 bases and J 1 base; bases outside gene matches: 1. Germline values: CDR1 SNHLY, CDR2 FYNNEI. Here the CDR3 DNA reads TGTGCCAGCAGTCGGGACAGGGGGAACACTGAAGCTTTCTTT. This gives the protein CASSRDRGNTEAFF. The full variable domain, in which reference TRBV2 and TRBJ1-1 provide the parts outside the CDR3, is EPEVTQTPSHQVTQMGQEVILRCVPISNHLYFYWYRQILGQKVEFLVSFYNNEISEKSEIFDDQFSVERPDGSNFTLKIRSTKLEDSAMYFCASSRDRGNTEAFFGQGTRLTVV.

The CDR3 DNA sequence: TGTGCCAGCAGTCCCACGGGACTAGCGGTCCAAGAGACCCAGTACTTC. Protein: CASSPTGLAVQETQYF. The chain carries TRBV28 and TRBJ2-5; the match to TRBD2 covers 11 bases. Trimming removed 5 bases from V and 1 base from J; junction bases left unmatched: 6. This CDR3 comprises 16 residues. Looked up from germline, CDR1 is MDHEN and CDR2 is SYDVKM.

CDR3 DNA sequence: TGTGCCAGCAGCCCGTGGGGAGCGGCGGATACGCAGTATTTT. Protein sequence: CASSPWGAADTQYF. The chain uses TRBV11-2 and TRBJ2-3, with a tentative D call TRBD2 (5 bases). Germline lookup yields CDR1 SGHAT and CDR2 FQNNGV. The CDR3 spans 14 residues. Trimming shortened V by 5 bases and J by 6 bases, and 15 bases separated the two germline ends.

This clone was observed a handful of times. The V and J genes are TRBV7-2 and TRBJ1-2; D not certain. V lost 4 bases and J lost 4, with 13 bases in between. The CDR3 loop spans 14 amino acids. Germline V gene lookup returns CDR1 SGHTA and CDR2 FQGNSA. The CDR3 loop reads CASSSKGGSYGYTF. CDR3 DNA: TGTGCCAGCAGCTCGAAGGGCGGGAGCTATGGCTACACCTTC.

In regard to this clone: One end of the junction is discordant with germline, which a read error may explain. The chain recombines TRBV19 with TRBJ1-5; D is perhaps TRBD1 (5 bases). The length of the CDR3 is 15 residues. Germline V gives CDR1 LNHDA, CDR2 SQIVND (reference sequence). This chain's CDR3 is CASSFRSQGNQPQHF. CDR3 coding DNA: TGTGCCAGTAGTTTTAGATCGCAGGGCAACCAGCCCCAGCATTTT.